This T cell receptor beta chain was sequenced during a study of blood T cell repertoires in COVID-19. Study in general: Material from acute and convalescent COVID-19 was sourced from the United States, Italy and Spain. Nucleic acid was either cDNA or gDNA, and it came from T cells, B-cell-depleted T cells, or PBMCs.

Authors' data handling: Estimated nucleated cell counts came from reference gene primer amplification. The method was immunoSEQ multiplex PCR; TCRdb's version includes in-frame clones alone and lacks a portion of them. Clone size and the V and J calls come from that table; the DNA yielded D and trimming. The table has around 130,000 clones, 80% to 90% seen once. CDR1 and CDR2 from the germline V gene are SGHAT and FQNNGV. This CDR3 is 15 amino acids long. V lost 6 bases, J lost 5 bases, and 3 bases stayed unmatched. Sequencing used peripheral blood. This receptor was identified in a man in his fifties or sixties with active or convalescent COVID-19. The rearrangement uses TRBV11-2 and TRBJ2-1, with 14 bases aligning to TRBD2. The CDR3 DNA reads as TGTGCCAGCAGGGGACTAGCGGGAGTACACAATGAGCAGTTCTTC. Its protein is CASRGLAGVHNEQFF.